This is a list of T cell receptor beta chains from one sample in a study of glioma-infiltrating T cells. TCRdb fed the multiplex PCR reads into MiXCR, producing one record per CDR3 protein. The sample carries some 190,000 distinct CDR3 sequences, approximately 30% recorded once. Material for sequencing was glioma tissue, nonneoplastic brain tissue, or PBMCs (not recorded which). The receptors shown here come from a human donor with low-grade glioma or glioblastoma, undergoing nonglioma brain surgery, or in good health (not recorded which). Both conserved end residues are part of each CDR3. Each record gives: V gene, J gene, clone size, CDR3 length, D gene, CDR3 protein, CDR3 DNA. D genes are given only for firm matches. Clone size is stated in some rows and not others, as once, few, many or a class when expanded.

v_call: TRBV20-1
j_call: TRBJ2-7
clone_size: -
cdr3_length: 16
d_call: -
cdr3_aa: CSARYIYFRFSYEQYF
cdr3_nt: TGCAGTGCTAGATATATTTACTTTAGATTCTCCTACGAGCAGTACTTC

v_call: TRBV20-1
j_call: TRBJ1-3
clone_size: -
cdr3_length: 16
d_call: -
cdr3_aa: CSASMAVRSGGNTIYF
cdr3_nt: TGCAGTGCTAGTATGGCAGTCCGGTCGGGTGGAAACACCATATATTTT

v_call: TRBV10-3
j_call: TRBJ1-2
clone_size: many
cdr3_length: 13
d_call: -
cdr3_aa: CAISPDRNYGYTF
cdr3_nt: TGTGCCATCTCCCCAGACAGAAACTATGGCTACACCTTC

v_call: TRBV6-2/TRBV6-3
j_call: TRBJ2-7
clone_size: many
cdr3_length: 15
d_call: TRBD2
cdr3_aa: CASRYSGSGSYEQYF
cdr3_nt: TGTGCCAGCAGGTATAGCGGGAGTGGCTCCTACGAGCAGTACTTC

v_call: TRBV12-5
j_call: TRBJ1-1
clone_size: few
cdr3_length: 13
d_call: -
cdr3_aa: CASGDSPNTEAFF
cdr3_nt: TGTGCTAGTGGGGACAGTCCGAACACTGAAGCTTTCTTT

v_call: TRBV9
j_call: TRBJ2-7
clone_size: -
cdr3_length: 15
d_call: -
cdr3_aa: CASRADLATSYEQYF
cdr3_nt: TGTGCCAGCAGAGCTGACCTAGCGACGAGCTACGAGCAGTACTTC

v_call: TRBV27
j_call: TRBJ2-3
clone_size: -
cdr3_length: 15
d_call: TRBD2
cdr3_aa: CASSLGLAPWDTQYF
cdr3_nt: TGTGCCAGCAGTCTGGGACTAGCTCCTTGGGATACGCAGTATTTT

v_call: TRBV12-3/TRBV12-4
j_call: TRBJ2-1
clone_size: many
cdr3_length: 15
d_call: TRBD2
cdr3_aa: CASSLAGGRGSEQFF
cdr3_nt: TGTGCCAGCAGTCTAGCGGGAGGGCGTGGAAGTGAGCAGTTCTTC

v_call: TRBV15
j_call: TRBJ2-3
clone_size: -
cdr3_length: 16
d_call: TRBD2
cdr3_aa: CATSSYSSGSRDTQYF
cdr3_nt: TGTGCCACCAGCAGTTACTCGAGCGGGAGTAGGGATACGCAGTATTTT

v_call: TRBV7-3
j_call: TRBJ2-2
clone_size: few
cdr3_length: 15
d_call: -
cdr3_aa: CASRFRGGNTGELFF
cdr3_nt: TGTGCCAGCAGATTTAGGGGGGGAAACACCGGGGAGCTGTTTTTT

v_call: TRBV10-3
j_call: TRBJ2-7
clone_size: -
cdr3_length: 15
d_call: TRBD2
cdr3_aa: CASSSQTSGTHEQYF
cdr3_nt: TGTGCCAGCAGTTCTCAGACTAGCGGGACCCACGAGCAGTACTTC

v_call: TRBV29-1
j_call: TRBJ2-5
clone_size: -
cdr3_length: 13
d_call: -
cdr3_aa: CSARLGPGETQYF
cdr3_nt: TGCAGCGCCCGATTGGGGCCCGGAGAGACCCAGTACTTC

v_call: TRBV2
j_call: TRBJ2-7
clone_size: -
cdr3_length: 14
d_call: -
cdr3_aa: CASSEAGEVYEQYF
cdr3_nt: TGTGCCAGCAGTGAAGCGGGCGAAGTCTACGAGCAGTACTTC

v_call: TRBV6-2/TRBV6-3
j_call: TRBJ2-1
clone_size: many
cdr3_length: 17
d_call: TRBD1
cdr3_aa: CASSYGLTGASYNEQFF
cdr3_nt: TGTGCCAGCAGTTACGGGTTGACAGGGGCCTCCTACAATGAGCAGTTCTTC

v_call: TRBV6-5
j_call: TRBJ2-3
clone_size: -
cdr3_length: 16
d_call: -
cdr3_aa: CASSRQDSGHQGTQYF
cdr3_nt: TGTGCCAGCAGCCGCCAGGACAGTGGGCATCAAGGTACGCAGTATTTT

v_call: TRBV6-2/TRBV6-3
j_call: TRBJ2-5
clone_size: many
cdr3_length: 13
d_call: -
cdr3_aa: CASNAGDTETQYF
cdr3_nt: TGTGCCAGCAACGCAGGGGACACCGAGACCCAGTACTTC

v_call: TRBV29-1
j_call: TRBJ2-3
clone_size: -
cdr3_length: 13
d_call: -
cdr3_aa: CSVEEQQGDTQYF
cdr3_nt: TGCAGCGTTGAAGAACAACAGGGAGATACGCAGTATTTT

v_call: TRBV30
j_call: TRBJ2-7
clone_size: once
cdr3_length: 13
d_call: -
cdr3_aa: CAWIAGSSYEQYF
cdr3_nt: TGTGCCTGGATCGCGGGAAGTTCCTACGAGCAGTACTTC

v_call: TRBV6-2/TRBV6-3
j_call: TRBJ2-3
clone_size: -
cdr3_length: 17
d_call: TRBD2
cdr3_aa: CYSSYGWSGRFTDTKYF
cdr3_nt: TGTTACAGCAGTTACGGTTGGAGCGGGAGATTCACAGATACGAAGTATTTT

v_call: TRBV20-1
j_call: TRBJ2-7
clone_size: many
cdr3_length: 15
d_call: TRBD2
cdr3_aa: CSARGTSGFSYEQYF
cdr3_nt: TGCAGTGCTAGGGGGACTAGCGGGTTCTCCTACGAGCAGTACTTC

v_call: TRBV10-3
j_call: TRBJ1-4
clone_size: many
cdr3_length: 13
d_call: -
cdr3_aa: CAISVQEDEKLFF
cdr3_nt: TGTGCCATCAGTGTCCAGGAAGATGAAAAACTGTTTTTT

v_call: TRBV7-9
j_call: TRBJ2-7
clone_size: many
cdr3_length: 12
d_call: -
cdr3_aa: CASSVASYEQYF
cdr3_nt: TGTGCCAGCAGCGTCGCCTCCTACGAGCAGTACTTC

v_call: TRBV6-2/TRBV6-3
j_call: TRBJ2-2
clone_size: many
cdr3_length: 17
d_call: -
cdr3_aa: CASSYPVGYYNTGELFF
cdr3_nt: TGTGCCAGCAGTTACCCCGTGGGCTACTACAACACCGGGGAGCTGTTTTTT

v_call: TRBV5-1
j_call: TRBJ2-1
clone_size: few
cdr3_length: 17
d_call: -
cdr3_aa: CASSLDAGTILAREQFF
cdr3_nt: TGCGCCAGCAGCTTGGATGCAGGGACGATACTAGCCCGTGAGCAGTTCTTC

v_call: TRBV12-3/TRBV12-4
j_call: TRBJ1-1
clone_size: -
cdr3_length: 13
d_call: -
cdr3_aa: CASIFTENTESFF
cdr3_nt: TGTGCCAGCATTTTTACCGAGAACACTGAATCTTTCTTT

v_call: TRBV20-1
j_call: TRBJ1-1
clone_size: many
cdr3_length: 15
d_call: -
cdr3_aa: CSAGGYGGGIFEAFF
cdr3_nt: TGCAGTGCTGGTGGCTACGGGGGGGGTATATTTGAAGCTTTCTTT

v_call: TRBV2
j_call: TRBJ2-1
clone_size: many
cdr3_length: 14
d_call: -
cdr3_aa: CASTKEDNHNEQFF
cdr3_nt: TGTGCCAGCACCAAGGAGGACAACCACAATGAGCAGTTCTTC

v_call: TRBV28
j_call: TRBJ2-1
clone_size: many
cdr3_length: 20
d_call: TRBD1
cdr3_aa: CASSFRSSGQGSTRRNEQFF
cdr3_nt: TGTGCCAGCAGTTTCCGCTCCTCGGGACAGGGCAGTACTAGGCGCAATGAGCAGTTCTTC

v_call: TRBV6-1
j_call: TRBJ2-7
clone_size: many
cdr3_length: 13
d_call: -
cdr3_aa: CASSWAINYEQYF
cdr3_nt: TGTGCCAGCAGCTGGGCCATTAACTACGAGCAGTACTTC

v_call: TRBV5-1
j_call: TRBJ2-7
clone_size: -
cdr3_length: 15
d_call: TRBD1
cdr3_aa: CASSLAGQALYEQYF
cdr3_nt: TGCGCCAGCAGCTTGGCCGGACAGGCCCTCTACGAGCAGTACTTC

v_call: TRBV29-1
j_call: TRBJ2-7
clone_size: -
cdr3_length: 12
d_call: TRBD1
cdr3_aa: CSVGDRVHEQYF
cdr3_nt: TGCAGCGTGGGGGACAGGGTCCACGAGCAGTACTTC

v_call: TRBV6-1
j_call: TRBJ2-3
clone_size: many
cdr3_length: 14
d_call: -
cdr3_aa: CASFLAGFTDTQYF
cdr3_nt: TGTGCCAGCTTCCTGGCGGGATTCACAGATACGCAGTATTTT

v_call: TRBV27
j_call: TRBJ1-1
clone_size: -
cdr3_length: 19
d_call: -
cdr3_aa: CASSLWGPGGAGIVAEAFF
cdr3_nt: TGTGCCAGCAGTTTGTGGGGTCCAGGAGGGGCAGGCATCGTCGCTGAAGCTTTCTTT

v_call: TRBV3-1
j_call: TRBJ1-2
clone_size: -
cdr3_length: 15
d_call: TRBD1
cdr3_aa: CASSPTGSADYGYTF
cdr3_nt: TGTGCCAGCAGCCCGACAGGGAGTGCGGATTATGGCTACACCTTC

v_call: TRBV10-3
j_call: TRBJ2-5
clone_size: -
cdr3_length: 12
d_call: -
cdr3_aa: CAISELAETQYF
cdr3_nt: TGTGCCATCAGTGAGTTAGCAGAGACCCAGTACTTC

v_call: TRBV3-1
j_call: TRBJ1-5
clone_size: many
cdr3_length: 13
d_call: -
cdr3_aa: CASGGFDNQPQHF
cdr3_nt: TGTGCCAGCGGCGGCTTCGACAATCAGCCCCAGCATTTT

v_call: TRBV20-1
j_call: TRBJ1-3
clone_size: many
cdr3_length: 18
d_call: -
cdr3_aa: CSARIPLLSKNSGNTIYF
cdr3_nt: TGCAGTGCTAGAATCCCTCTCCTCTCTAAAAACTCTGGAAACACCATATATTTT

v_call: TRBV19
j_call: TRBJ2-1
clone_size: -
cdr3_length: 15
d_call: -
cdr3_aa: CAGRTGLASYNEQFF
cdr3_nt: TGTGCCGGTCGAACCGGGCTAGCTTCCTACAATGAGCAGTTCTTC

v_call: TRBV19
j_call: TRBJ2-7
clone_size: -
cdr3_length: 17
d_call: TRBD2
cdr3_aa: CASSIAVGAGPLDEQYF
cdr3_nt: TGTGCCAGTAGTATTGCAGTCGGAGCGGGACCCCTTGACGAGCAGTACTTC

v_call: TRBV6-1
j_call: TRBJ1-2
clone_size: many
cdr3_length: 15
d_call: -
cdr3_aa: CASSEASRQNYGYTF
cdr3_nt: TGTGCCAGCAGTGAAGCCAGTCGGCAGAACTATGGCTACACCTTC

v_call: TRBV10-3
j_call: TRBJ2-4
clone_size: -
cdr3_length: 16
d_call: -
cdr3_aa: CAISEGAARGSNIQCF
cdr3_nt: TGTGCCATCAGTGAGGGAGCGGCCAGGGGATCGAACATTCAGTGCTTC

v_call: TRBV6-2/TRBV6-3
j_call: TRBJ1-5
clone_size: many
cdr3_length: 18
d_call: -
cdr3_aa: CASSYSDAADARNQPQHF
cdr3_nt: TGTGCCAGCAGTTACTCCGACGCTGCGGACGCCCGCAATCAGCCCCAGCATTTT

v_call: TRBV12-5
j_call: TRBJ2-4
clone_size: -
cdr3_length: 10
d_call: -
cdr3_aa: CATDRAGNYF
cdr3_nt: TGTGCTACCGACAGGGCGGGAAACTACTTC

v_call: TRBV5-1
j_call: TRBJ1-1
clone_size: few
cdr3_length: 12
d_call: -
cdr3_aa: CASSRMGTEAFF
cdr3_nt: TGCGCCAGCAGCCGAATGGGCACTGAAGCTTTCTTT

v_call: TRBV29-1
j_call: TRBJ1-1
clone_size: many
cdr3_length: 13
d_call: TRBD1
cdr3_aa: CSVMGQGNTEAFF
cdr3_nt: TGCAGCGTCATGGGACAGGGGAACACTGAAGCTTTCTTT

v_call: TRBV3-1
j_call: TRBJ1-1
clone_size: many
cdr3_length: 14
d_call: TRBD1
cdr3_aa: CASSQTGQATEAFF
cdr3_nt: TGTGCCAGCAGCCAAACAGGACAGGCCACTGAAGCTTTCTTT

v_call: TRBV29-1
j_call: TRBJ1-2
clone_size: few
cdr3_length: 11
d_call: TRBD1
cdr3_aa: CSVDRAGGYTF
cdr3_nt: TGCAGCGTCGACAGGGCGGGTGGCTACACCTTC

v_call: TRBV27
j_call: TRBJ1-4
clone_size: many
cdr3_length: 15
d_call: -
cdr3_aa: CASSLIGGSNEKLFF
cdr3_nt: TGTGCCAGCAGTTTAATCGGGGGAAGTAATGAAAAACTGTTTTTT

v_call: TRBV5-1
j_call: TRBJ1-5
clone_size: -
cdr3_length: 15
d_call: -
cdr3_aa: CASSLRPDSNQPQHF
cdr3_nt: TGCGCCAGCAGCCTCCGGCCGGATAGCAATCAGCCCCAGCATTTT

v_call: TRBV4-1
j_call: TRBJ1-1
clone_size: many
cdr3_length: 15
d_call: -
cdr3_aa: CASRSLPIPSTEAFF
cdr3_nt: TGCGCCAGTCGCTCCCTACCGATACCGAGCACTGAAGCTTTCTTT

v_call: TRBV6-1
j_call: TRBJ2-7
clone_size: many
cdr3_length: 15
d_call: -
cdr3_aa: CASGSGAGRNYEQYF
cdr3_nt: TGTGCCAGCGGTTCAGGGGCAGGGAGAAACTACGAGCAGTACTTC

v_call: TRBV6-2/TRBV6-3
j_call: TRBJ1-1
clone_size: -
cdr3_length: 15
d_call: -
cdr3_aa: CARRSAARRPTEAFF
cdr3_nt: TGTGCCAGAAGATCGGCGGCGAGGAGACCCACTGAAGCTTTCTTT

v_call: TRBV7-9
j_call: TRBJ1-2
clone_size: -
cdr3_length: 15
d_call: -
cdr3_aa: CASSHRRSGSDVYTF
cdr3_nt: TGCGCCAGCAGCCACCGGCGGTCGGGGTCGGATGTCTACACCTTC

v_call: TRBV7-3
j_call: TRBJ2-6
clone_size: -
cdr3_length: 16
d_call: -
cdr3_aa: CASSPTQGLRANVLTF
cdr3_nt: TGTGCCAGCAGCCCCACGCAAGGTCTTAGGGCCAACGTCCTGACTTTC

v_call: TRBV27
j_call: TRBJ2-7
clone_size: many
cdr3_length: 13
d_call: TRBD1
cdr3_aa: CASSLGTAYEQYF
cdr3_nt: TGTGCCAGCAGTTTAGGGACAGCCTACGAGCAGTACTTC

v_call: TRBV5-1
j_call: TRBJ2-1
clone_size: few
cdr3_length: 14
d_call: -
cdr3_aa: CASSLGAEFNEQFF
cdr3_nt: TGCGCCAGCAGCTTGGGGGCGGAGTTCAATGAGCAGTTCTTC

v_call: TRBV27
j_call: TRBJ2-7
clone_size: -
cdr3_length: 17
d_call: -
cdr3_aa: CASSLRPLGDSYNEQYF
cdr3_nt: TGTGCCAGCAGTTTACGGCCTTTGGGGGACTCCTACAACGAGCAGTACTTC

v_call: TRBV20-1
j_call: TRBJ1-6
clone_size: many
cdr3_length: 13
d_call: TRBD1
cdr3_aa: CSARGDRNSPLHF
cdr3_nt: TGCAGTGCTAGGGGGGACAGGAATTCACCCCTCCACTTT

v_call: TRBV2
j_call: TRBJ1-1
clone_size: many
cdr3_length: 13
d_call: -
cdr3_aa: CASSEGVTTGNFF
cdr3_nt: TGTGCCAGCAGTGAAGGGGTCACAACAGGGAATTTCTTT

v_call: TRBV6-1
j_call: TRBJ1-1
clone_size: -
cdr3_length: 15
d_call: -
cdr3_aa: CATSGRGAKGIEAFF
cdr3_nt: TGTGCAACCTCCGGACGGGGCGCGAAGGGTATTGAAGCTTTCTTT